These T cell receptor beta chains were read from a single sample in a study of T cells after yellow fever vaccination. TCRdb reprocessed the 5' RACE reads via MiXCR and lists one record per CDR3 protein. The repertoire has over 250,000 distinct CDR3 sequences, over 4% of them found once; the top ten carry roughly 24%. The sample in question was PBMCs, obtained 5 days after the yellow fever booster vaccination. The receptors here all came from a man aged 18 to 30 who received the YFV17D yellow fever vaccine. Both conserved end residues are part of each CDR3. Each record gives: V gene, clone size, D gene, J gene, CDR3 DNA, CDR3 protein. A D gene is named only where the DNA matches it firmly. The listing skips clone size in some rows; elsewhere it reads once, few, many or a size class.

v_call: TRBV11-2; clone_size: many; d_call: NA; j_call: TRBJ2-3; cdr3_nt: TGTGCCAGCAGCTTAAGTCACACAGATACGCAGTATTTT; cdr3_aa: CASSLSHTDTQYF
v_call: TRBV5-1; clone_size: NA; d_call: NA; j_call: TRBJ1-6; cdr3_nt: TGCGCCAGCTTCCCGAGGACATTTGAGAGCTCCTATAATTCACCCCTCCACTTT; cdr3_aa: CASFPRTFESSYNSPLHF
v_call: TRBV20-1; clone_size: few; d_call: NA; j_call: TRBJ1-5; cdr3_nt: TGCAGTGCTCAGGAATATAGCAATCAGCCCCAGCATTTT; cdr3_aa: CSAQEYSNQPQHF
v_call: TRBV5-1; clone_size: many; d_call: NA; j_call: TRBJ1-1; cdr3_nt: TGCGCCAGCAGCTTCCAGGGGAACACTGAAGCTTTCTTT; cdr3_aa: CASSFQGNTEAFF
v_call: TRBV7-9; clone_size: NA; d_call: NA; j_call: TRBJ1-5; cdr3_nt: TGTGCCAGCAGCTGGGGGAAGGGACGGCCCCAGCATTTT; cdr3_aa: CASSWGKGRPQHF
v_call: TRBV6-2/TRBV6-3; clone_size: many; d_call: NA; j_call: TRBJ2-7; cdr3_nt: TGTGCCAGCAGACACCTAGGGGACCTTAACTACGAGCAGTACTTC; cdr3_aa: CASRHLGDLNYEQYF
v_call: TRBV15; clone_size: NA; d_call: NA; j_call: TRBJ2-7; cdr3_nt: TGTGCCACCAGCCCCCGCCCAATGTACGAGCAGTACTTC; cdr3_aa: CATSPRPMYEQYF
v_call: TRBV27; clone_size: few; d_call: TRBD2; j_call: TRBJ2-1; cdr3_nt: TGTGCCAGCAGTCCGTGGAGCGGGGGGGCCAATGAGCAGTTCTTC; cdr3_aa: CASSPWSGGANEQFF
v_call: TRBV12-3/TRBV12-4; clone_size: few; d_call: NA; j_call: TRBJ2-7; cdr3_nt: TGTGCCAGCAGTTTATTTCGCAGCGGGTCCGAGCAGTACTTC; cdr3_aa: CASSLFRSGSEQYF
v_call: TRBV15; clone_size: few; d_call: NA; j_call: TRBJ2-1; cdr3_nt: TGTGCCACCAGCAGAGCCCGACTCGGGGGCCAGTACAATGAGCAGTTCTTC; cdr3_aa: CATSRARLGGQYNEQFF
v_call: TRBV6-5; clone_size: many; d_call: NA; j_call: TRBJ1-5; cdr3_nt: TGTGCCAGCAGTCAAGGGGAGCGCCAGCCCCAGCATTTT; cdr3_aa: CASSQGERQPQHF
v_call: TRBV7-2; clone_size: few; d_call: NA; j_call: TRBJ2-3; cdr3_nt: TGTGCCAGCAGCTTAGCAGTGCACACAGATACGCAGTATTTT; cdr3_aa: CASSLAVHTDTQYF
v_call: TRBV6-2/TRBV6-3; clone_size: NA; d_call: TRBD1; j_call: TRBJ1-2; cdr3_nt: TGTGCCAGCAGTTACAGCGGACAGGGTCCGCATGGCTACACCTTC; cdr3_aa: CASSYSGQGPHGYTF
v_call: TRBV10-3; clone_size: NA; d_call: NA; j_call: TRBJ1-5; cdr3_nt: TGTGCCATCAGTGGAGTAGGCCGCAATAATCAGCCCCAGCATTTT; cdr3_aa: CAISGVGRNNQPQHF
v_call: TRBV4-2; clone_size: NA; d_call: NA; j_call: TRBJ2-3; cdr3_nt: TGTGCCAGCAGCCAATCCCACTTTCAGGGTCACACAGATACGCAGTATTTT; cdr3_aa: CASSQSHFQGHTDTQYF
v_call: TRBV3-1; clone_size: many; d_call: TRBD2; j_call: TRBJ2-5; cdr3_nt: TGTGCCAGCAGCCACGCCGACGGGGGGGATGAGACCCAGTACTTC; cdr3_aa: CASSHADGGDETQYF
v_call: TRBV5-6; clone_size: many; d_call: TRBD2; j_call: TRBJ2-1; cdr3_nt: TGTGCCAGCAGCTTAGGGCGGGGGGATGAGCAGTTCTTC; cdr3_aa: CASSLGRGDEQFF
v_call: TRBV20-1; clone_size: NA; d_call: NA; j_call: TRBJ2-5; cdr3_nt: TGCAGTGCTCCCCGGGAAGAAGAGACCCAGTACTTC; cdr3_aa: CSAPREEETQYF
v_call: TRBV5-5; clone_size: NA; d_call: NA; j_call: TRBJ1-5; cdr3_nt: TGTGCCAGCAGCTTTGGACAGCAGGGCTTTCAGCCCCAGCATTTT; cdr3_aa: CASSFGQQGFQPQHF
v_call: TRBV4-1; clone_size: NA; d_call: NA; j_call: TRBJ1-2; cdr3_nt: TGCGCCAGCAGCCCCCTCCGAGGGCAAGCTTATGGCTACACCTTC; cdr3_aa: CASSPLRGQAYGYTF
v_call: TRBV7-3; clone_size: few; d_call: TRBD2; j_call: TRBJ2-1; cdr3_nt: TGTGCCAGCAGTCTAGCGGGGGGTCAAGAGCAGTTCTTC; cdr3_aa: CASSLAGGQEQFF
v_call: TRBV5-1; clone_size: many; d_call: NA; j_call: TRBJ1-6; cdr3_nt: TGCGCCAGCAGCTTAGCAGCCCTGGATTCACCCCTCCACTTT; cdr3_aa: CASSLAALDSPLHF
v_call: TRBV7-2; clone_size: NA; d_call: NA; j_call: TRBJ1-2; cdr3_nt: TGTGCCAGCAGCTTAGCGCGCGACGAACCTTTCTATGGCTACACCTTC; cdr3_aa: CASSLARDEPFYGYTF
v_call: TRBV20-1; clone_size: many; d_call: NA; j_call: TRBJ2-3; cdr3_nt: TGCAGTGCTAGGGGCCTGGACGGACGAACGCAGTATTTT; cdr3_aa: CSARGLDGRTQYF
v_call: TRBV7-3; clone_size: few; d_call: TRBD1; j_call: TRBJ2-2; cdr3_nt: TGTGCCAGCAGCCCAACAGGGGGTGACACCGGGGAGCTGTTTTTT; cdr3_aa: CASSPTGGDTGELFF
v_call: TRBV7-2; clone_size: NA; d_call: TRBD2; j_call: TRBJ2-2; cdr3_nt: TGTGCCAGCAGTCGGAGACTAGCGGGGGGGTCTACCACCGGGGAGCTGTTTTTT; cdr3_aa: CASSRRLAGGSTTGELFF